This is a list of T cell receptor beta chains from one sample in a study of T-cell reconstitution after alpha-beta-depleted transplantation in children. TCRdb independently ran MiXCR on the PCR reads; one entry per CDR3 protein. The data contain fewer than 350,000 distinct CDR3 sequences, about 7.3% of them singletons. The sequencing used peripheral blood, collected 360 days after TCRalphabeta/CD19-depleted stem cell transplant. These TCRs come from a female patient aged 2-15 years who had a stem cell transplant for Fanconi anemia, so the T cells may come from the graft donor. The CDR3 runs from the conserved cysteine through the conserved F or W. The order of the fields is J gene, V gene, D gene, CDR3 length, clone size, CDR3 DNA, CDR3 protein. The D gene is left open where the match is weak. Only some rows state a clone size, as once, few, many or a class for expanded clones.

>TRBJ1-2|TRBV27|TRBD1|16|few
TGTGCCAGCAGTGGGACAGGGGAACGAGCAGACTATGGCTACACCTTC
CASSGTGERADYGYTF
>TRBJ1-3|TRBV12-3/TRBV12-4|TRBD1|14|few
TGTGCCAGTACCACAGGGGGCTCCGGAAACACCATATATTTT
CASTTGGSGNTIYF
>TRBJ1-1|TRBV18|-|13|many
TGTGCCAGCTCACCTGAATTTTCTACTGAAGCTTTCTTT
CASSPEFSTEAFF
>TRBJ2-7|TRBV12-3/TRBV12-4|TRBD1|15|many
TGTGCCAGCAGCCCAAAGGGACAGAGCTCCTACGAGCAGTACTTC
CASSPKGQSSYEQYF
>TRBJ2-7|TRBV7-3|-|14|many
TGTGCCAGCAGCCTTACTGACAGGTCCTACGAGCAGTACTTC
CASSLTDRSYEQYF
>TRBJ2-6|TRBV6-5|TRBD1|15|-
TGTGCCAGCAGTCTACAGGGGCTTGGGGCCAACGTCCTGACTTTC
CASSLQGLGANVLTF
>TRBJ2-5|TRBV3-1|-|14|few
TGTGCCAGCAGCCCTCCGGCATACCAAGAGACCCAGTACTTC
CASSPPAYQETQYF
>TRBJ1-2|TRBV5-1|TRBD1|16|many
TGCGCCAGCAGCTTAAACGCACAGGGGTCCGACTATGGCTACACCTTC
CASSLNAQGSDYGYTF
>TRBJ1-2|TRBV28|-|13|few
TGTGCCAGCAGCCCGCCCGGCGCCTATGGCTACACCTTC
CASSPPGAYGYTF
>TRBJ2-7|TRBV7-9|TRBD1|16|many
TGTGCCAGCAGCTTAACCACAGGGGACAGGGTTCTAGAGCAGTACTTC
CASSLTTGDRVLEQYF
>TRBJ2-7|TRBV5-6|-|12|many
TGTGCCAGCAGCTTGAAGGTCTACGAGCAGTACTTC
CASSLKVYEQYF
>TRBJ2-3|TRBV10-3|-|13|many
TGTGCCACCTTATCGGGGGTGGGAGATACGCAGTATTTT
CATLSGVGDTQYF
>TRBJ2-1|TRBV6-5|TRBD1|17|-
TGTGCCAGCAGTACCCGACAGGGTACGGTCTGGAGCAATGAGCAGTTCTTC
CASSTRQGTVWSNEQFF
>TRBJ2-1|TRBV10-3|-|11|many
TGTGCCATCCGAGGTTCCGATGAGCAGTTCTTC
CAIRGSDEQFF
>TRBJ2-1|TRBV5-5|TRBD2|15|many
TGTGCCAGCAGCAGAGGGACTAGCGTCTACAATGAGCAGTTCTTC
CASSRGTSVYNEQFF
>TRBJ1-1|TRBV20-1|-|13|few
TGCAGTGCTAGAGCAGGGGCGCGGACTGAAGCTTTCTTT
CSARAGARTEAFF
>TRBJ1-2|TRBV25-1|TRBD1|14|few
TGTGCCAGCAGTGGGACAGGGGTATACTATGGCTACACCTTC
CASSGTGVYYGYTF
>TRBJ2-2|TRBV7-2|-|11|-
TGTGCCAGCAGCACCCCCGGGGAGCTGTTTTTT
CASSTPGELFF
>TRBJ1-2|TRBV24-1|-|12|many
TGTGCCACCAGTGGAGCAGATCATGGCTACACCTTC
CATSGADHGYTF
>TRBJ1-6|TRBV20-1|-|14|many
TGCAGTGCTGAACAGGGTACCCTTAATTCACCCCTCCACTTT
CSAEQGTLNSPLHF
>TRBJ2-6|TRBV19|-|18|few
TGTGCCAGTAGTGGATTCGGCAGGGTTGGACCTGGGGCCAACGTCCTGACTTTC
CASSGFGRVGPGANVLTF
>TRBJ2-7|TRBV2|-|13|many
TGTGCCAGCAGTGAACGCAGGCCGTACGAGCAGTACTTC
CASSERRPYEQYF
>TRBJ1-6|TRBV20-1|-|15|few
TGCAGTGCTAGGGGCGGCGGGACCTATAATTCACCCCTCCACTTT
CSARGGGTYNSPLHF
>TRBJ1-5|TRBV20-1|TRBD1|13|few
TGCAGTGCTATAACGACAGGGAATCAGCCCCAGCATTTT
CSAITTGNQPQHF
>TRBJ2-3|TRBV13|TRBD2|15|many
TGTGCCAGCAGCTTGGGGACTACTAGCACAGATACGCAGTATTTT
CASSLGTTSTDTQYF
>TRBJ1-5|TRBV19|TRBD1|16|-
TGTGCCAGTAGCATCGCTAGGACAGGGACTAATCAGCCCCAGCATTTT
CASSIARTGTNQPQHF
>TRBJ2-4|TRBV6-5|TRBD1|16|many
TGTGCCAGCATTAGACAGGGGGTATCCCCTTATGACATTCAGTACTTC
CASIRQGVSPYDIQYF
>TRBJ2-5|TRBV11-1|-|18|many
TGTGCCAGCAGCTTAGGAAGATTGACAGTCCCCAACCAAGAGACCCAGTACTTC
CASSLGRLTVPNQETQYF
>TRBJ2-7|TRBV27|TRBD2|15|many
TGTGCCAGCAGTCTAAGGACTAGCGGGGCGTACGAGCAGTACTTC
CASSLRTSGAYEQYF
>TRBJ2-2|TRBV5-1|TRBD1|14|many
TGCGCCAGCGACAGGGGGCATGAAACCGGGGAGCTGTTTTTT
CASDRGHETGELFF
>TRBJ2-6|TRBV7-6|-|17|few
TGTGCCAGCAGCACTAGGGGAGAGGGGTCTGGGGCCAACGTCCTGACTTTC
CASSTRGEGSGANVLTF
>TRBJ2-5|TRBV6-5|-|15|many
TGTGCCAGCAGTTCCATGGACGGGGGCGGGGAGACCCAGTACTTC
CASSSMDGGGETQYF
>TRBJ2-7|TRBV12-3/TRBV12-4|-|15|few
TGTGCCAGCAGTAGAAGAGTCCGTAAATTTTACGAGCAGTACTTC
CASSRRVRKFYEQYF
>TRBJ1-2|TRBV4-3|-|13|few
TGCGCCAGCAGCCAAGATCGCGGGGTGTACTACACCTTC
CASSQDRGVYYTF
>TRBJ2-3|TRBV12-3/TRBV12-4|TRBD1|13|many
TGTGCCAGCAGTTTGACAGGGGGAGATACGCAGTATTTT
CASSLTGGDTQYF
>TRBJ2-7|TRBV6-2/TRBV6-3|-|11|few
TGTGCCAGCACCAACGGGGCCGAGCAGTACTTC
CASTNGAEQYF
>TRBJ2-1|TRBV5-1|-|15|few
TGCGCCAGCAGCTTGGCCGCACAGCCCTACAATGAGCAGTTCTTC
CASSLAAQPYNEQFF
>TRBJ2-7|TRBV7-2|-|12|many
TGTGCCAGCAGCCCGTGGACCTACGAGCAGTACTTC
CASSPWTYEQYF
>TRBJ2-1|TRBV11-3|-|14|-
TGTGCCAGCAGCCCTTTTTTCTCCTACAATGAGCAGTTCTTC
CASSPFFSYNEQFF
>TRBJ2-7|TRBV3-1|TRBD1|13|many
TGTGCCAGCAGCCTAAACAGGGGCTACGAGCAGTACTTC
CASSLNRGYEQYF
>TRBJ1-5|TRBV6-5|-|14|-
TGTGCCAGCAGTTCACGGGACCCTAATCAGCCCCAGCATTTT
CASSSRDPNQPQHF
>TRBJ2-3|TRBV5-1|-|13|many
TGCGCCAGCAGCGAGGGAATTACAGATACGCAGTATTTT
CASSEGITDTQYF
>TRBJ2-7|TRBV20-1|-|16|many
TGCAGTGCTAGAGATCCATGGGGGGTACCGAACTACGAGCAGTACTTC
CSARDPWGVPNYEQYF
>TRBJ2-4|TRBV7-8|TRBD1|19|-
TGTGCCAGCAGCCCCGGGACAGGGGTTGGTTTGAGCCTTCAAAACATTCAGTACTTC
CASSPGTGVGLSLQNIQYF
>TRBJ2-7|TRBV6-1|TRBD2|17|few
TGTGCCAGCAGTACGGGACTAGCGGGGGGGCCGACCTACGAGCAGTACTTC
CASSTGLAGGPTYEQYF
>TRBJ2-1|TRBV6-5|-|17|many
TGTGCCAGCAGTTATACATCCCGACCCGGTTTCTACAATGAGCAGTTCTTC
CASSYTSRPGFYNEQFF
>TRBJ2-7|TRBV3-1|-|16|-
TGTGCCAGCAGCCAAGTGCATTGGGGGGAAGGCTACGAGCAGTACTTC
CASSQVHWGEGYEQYF
>TRBJ1-3|TRBV20-1|-|11|-
TGCAGTGCTAGAGATAGGAACACCATATATTTT
CSARDRNTIYF
>TRBJ1-1|TRBV10-3|TRBD1|13|many
TGTGCCATCAGTCAGACAGGGGTGACTGAAGCTTTCTTT
CAISQTGVTEAFF
>TRBJ1-5|TRBV7-9|-|17|-
TGTGCCAGCAGCTTAGCCCTGGACAAATTTAGCAATCAGCCCCAGCATTTT
CASSLALDKFSNQPQHF
>TRBJ2-1|TRBV11-2|TRBD2|15|-
TGTGCCAGCAGTCTTACTAGCGGGGAGGCCTATGAGCAGTTCTTC
CASSLTSGEAYEQFF
>TRBJ2-1|TRBV2|TRBD2|16|-
TGTGCCAGCAGTGTCTTACTAGCGGGGGCCAACAATGAGCAGTTCTTC
CASSVLLAGANNEQFF
>TRBJ2-6|TRBV29-1|-|15|-
TGCAGCGGTCTGGATCGGGACAACGGGGCCAACGTCCTGACTTTC
CSGLDRDNGANVLTF
>TRBJ2-1|TRBV6-5|-|13|-
TGTGCCAGCAAGCGAACAGGAGGTGTGTTTGAGTTCTTC
CASKRTGGVFEFF
>TRBJ2-1|TRBV28|TRBD1|17|-
TGTGCCAGCAGTTTACCACCGGGACAGGGGGGTAAGCATGAGCAGTTCTTC
CASSLPPGQGGKHEQFF
>TRBJ2-3|TRBV20-1|TRBD2|12|few
TGCAGTGCTAGAGATCAAGCGGGGGGGCTGTATTTT
CSARDQAGGLYF
>TRBJ1-2|TRBV3-1|-|13|-
TGTGCCAGCAGCCCCTGGGAGGCCCTTGGCTACACCTTC
CASSPWEALGYTF
>TRBJ2-1|TRBV27|TRBD1|20|-
TGTGCCAGCAGTTCACGGAAACGGGGACAGCTTGAACCCTACGACAATGAGCAGTTCTTC
CASSSRKRGQLEPYDNEQFF
>TRBJ2-3|TRBV10-2|TRBD1|18|many
TGCGCCAGCAGTGAGTCGGGACAGGGCAGAGGGAACACAGATACGCAGTATTTT
CASSESGQGRGNTDTQYF